The 23 T cell receptor beta chains below were found in one sample sequenced in a study of lymphopenia after photon versus proton radiotherapy. The data were produced by immunoSEQ multiplex PCR, yet TCRdb's version contains in-frame clones alone and is incomplete. The repertoire has 150,000 to 200,000 clones, 70% to 90% of them found once; the top ten carry approximately 4.8%. The starting material was peripheral blood, obtained from a patient treated with photon-based radiotherapy. All receptors derive from a man in his fifties with gastric cancer.

This chain uses TRBV5-8 with TRBJ1-4, with a possible D match to TRBD1 (5 bases). Trimming left V 1 base short and J 8 bases short, with 18 bases between. The CDR3 is made up of 16 amino acids. Germline CDR1 and CDR2: SGHTS and YDEGEE. The CDR3 here is CASSLSRGLWGEKLFF. CDR3 DNA sequence: TGTGCCAGCAGCTTGAGCCGGGGCCTTTGGGGGGAAAAACTGTTTTTT.

This chain links TRBV30 with TRBJ2-1, with TRBD2 matching 11 bases. Per the germline V gene, CDR1 is GTSNPN and CDR2 is SVGIG (reference sequence). Trimming cost V 2 bases and J 2 bases; bases outside gene matches: 8. The CDR3 length is 17 residues. DNA of the CDR3: TGTGCCTGGAGTCCGGGACTAGCGGCAGTCGCCTACAATGAGCAGTTCTTC. Protein sequence: CAWSPGLAAVAYNEQFF.

The chain couples TRBV21-1 to TRBJ2-7; the D call TRBD2 from the table was never checked on the DNA. TRBV21-1 is a pseudogene. This CDR3 has 16 residues. The CDR3 here is CASSRGEGPLDYEQYF. In DNA, the CDR3 is TGTGCCAGCAGCCGCGGCGAGGGCCCCTTGGACTACGAGCAGTACTTC.

The chain employs TRBV18 and TRBJ2-2; D is perhaps TRBD1 (6 bases). Germline CDR1 reads KGHSH; CDR2 reads LQKENI. The CDR3 is 18 residues long. V was clipped by 3 bases and J by 0 bases, with 17 bases between them. The CDR3 sequence: CASSPLRSGTPNTGELFF. The CDR3 DNA follows: TGTGCCAGCTCACCTCTTAGATCCGGGACACCGAACACCGGGGAGCTGTTTTTT.

The CDR3 DNA reads as TGTGCCAGCAGCTCCGGGACGGTCCTCGATGGCTACACCTTC. Encoded protein: CASSSGTVLDGYTF. The rearrangement joins TRBV7-9 to TRBJ1-2, with D maybe TRBD1 (5 bases). V lost 4 bases to trimming and J lost 6 bases, with 15 bases between them. CDR1 and CDR2 (germline): SEHNR, FQNEAQ (reference sequence). The CDR3 consists of 14 residues.

This chain joins TRBV7-8 and TRBJ2-7; TRBD1 agrees at 11 bases. Trimming took 5 bases from V and 2 from J; bases not matched to a gene: 17. Looked up from germline, CDR1 is SGHVS and CDR2 is FQNEAQ. The CDR3 is made up of 19 amino acids. CDR3 protein: CASSLSRTGGSAGPYEQYF. The CDR3 coding sequence is TGTGCCAGCAGCCTGTCGAGGACAGGGGGCTCAGCGGGACCCTACGAGCAGTACTTC. The whole variable domain, filled in from reference TRBV7-8 and TRBJ2-7, reads GAGVSQSPRYKVAKRGQDVALRCDPISGHVSLFWYQQALGQGPEFLTYFQNEAQLDKSGLPSDRFFAERPEGSVSTLKIQRTQQEDSAVYLCASSLSRTGGSAGPYEQYFGPGTRLTVT.

The chain joins TRBV6-5 to TRBJ1-3; TRBD1 matches at 9 bases. The germline V gene has CDR1 MNHEY and CDR2 SVGAGI. This CDR3 spans 14 amino acids. Trimming at V came to 4 bases and at J to 5 bases, leaving 3 bases not matched to a gene. The CDR3 DNA is TGTGCCAGCAGTTCGACAGGGGGGCGAAACACCATATATTTT. Amino acid sequence: CASSSTGGRNTIYF.

The rearrangement uses TRBV7-9 and TRBJ1-1; 7 positions agree with TRBD1. The CDR3 has 13 amino acids. Germline trimming cut 1 base from V and 5 bases from J; bases unmatched to any gene: 1. The germline CDR1 and CDR2 sequences are SEHNR and FQNEAQ (reference sequence). Written as DNA, the CDR3 is TGTGCCAGCAGCTTAGGACAGGGAACTGAAGCTTTCTTT. As protein: CASSLGQGTEAFF.

The chain couples TRBV2 to TRBJ2-7; 10 bases are a match to TRBD2. Trimming removed 2 bases from V and 5 bases from J; junction bases left unmatched: 6. From germline, CDR1 is SNHLY and CDR2 FYNNEI. CDR3 length: 15 amino acids. CDR3 loop: CASSERASGRHEQYF. The CDR3 coding sequence is TGTGCCAGCAGTGAACGGGCTAGCGGGAGACACGAGCAGTACTTC.

The rearrangement uses TRBV28 and TRBJ2-3, with D hard to call. Trimming removed 7 bases from V and 1 base from J, with 9 bases in between. CDR1 and CDR2 from the germline V gene are MDHEN and SYDVKM. This CDR3 has 13 residues. DNA for the CDR3: TGTGCCAGCACCGTGGTGGGCACAGATACGCAGTATTTT. Its translation: CASTVVGTDTQYF. Full variable domain (rest looked up from reference TRBV28 and TRBJ2-3): DVKVTQSSRYLVKRTGEKVFLECVQDMDHENMFWYRQDPGLGLRLIYFSYDVKMKEKGDIPEGYSVSREKKERFSLILESASTNQTSMYLCASTVVGTDTQYFGPGTRLTVL.

The genes are TRBV28 and TRBJ2-3; D is undetermined. Germline CDR1 is MDHEN and CDR2 is SYDVKM. This CDR3 spans 13 amino acids. Between the trimmed V and J ends, which lost 7 bases and 0 bases, there was a span of 8 bases. In DNA form, the CDR3 reads TGTGCCAGCAAGATAATTAGCACAGATACGCAGTATTTT. This gives the protein CASKIISTDTQYF.

This rearrangement joins TRBV7-2 to TRBJ2-1, with unresolved D. CDR1 and CDR2 from the germline V gene are SGHTA and FQGNSA. The length of the CDR3 is 13 residues. Trimming stripped 5 bases from V and 6 bases from J, with 11 bases between. The CDR3 loop is CASSLSLSNEQFF. CDR3 sequence (DNA): TGTGCCAGCAGCCTAAGTTTGAGCAATGAGCAGTTCTTC.

V and J are TRBV6-6 and TRBJ2-7; 9 bases align to TRBD1. The CDR3 extends over 15 amino acids. After removal of 6 bases from V and 3 bases from J, the junction contained 9 bases not matched to a gene. CDR1 and CDR2 (germline): MNHNY, SVGAGI (reference sequence). CDR3 amino acids: CASRSGTGSHYEQYF. Written as DNA, the CDR3 is TGTGCCAGCAGATCCGGGACAGGGTCCCACTACGAGCAGTACTTC.

This chain links TRBV7-9 with TRBJ1-5, with D possibly matching TRBD1 (6 bases). The V and J ends lost 1 base and 6 bases respectively, with 13 bases between them. The CDR3 sequence is 15 residues long. CDR1 and CDR2 (germline): SEHNR, FQNEAQ (reference sequence). The CDR3 DNA reads as TGTGCCAGCAGCTTAGATGGGGGGCCACGTCAGCCCCAGCATTTT. This translates into CASSLDGGPRQPQHF.

The chain links TRBV5-4 to TRBJ1-1; 9 bases line up with TRBD1. Trimming removed 4 bases from V and 2 bases from J; junction bases left unmatched: 6. Germline V gene sequence: CDR1 SGHNT, CDR2 YYREEE (reference sequence). The CDR3 sequence is 15 residues long. The CDR3: CASSPPDRGNTEAFF. In nucleotides, the CDR3 is TGTGCCAGCAGCCCCCCGGACAGGGGTAACACTGAAGCTTTCTTT.

This chain connects TRBV9 to TRBJ2-7; perhaps TRBD2 as D (6 bases). Trimming shortened V by 0 bases and J by 6 bases, and 16 bases separated the two germline ends. This CDR3 region has 15 residues. Germline V gene lookup returns CDR1 SGDLS and CDR2 YYNGEE. CDR3 protein: CASSVGRDSPFEQYF. CDR3 in DNA: TGTGCCAGCAGCGTAGGAAGGGACTCCCCTTTCGAGCAGTACTTC. The full variable domain, in which reference TRBV9 and TRBJ2-7 provide the parts outside the CDR3, is DSGVTQTPKHLITATGQRVTLRCSPRSGDLSVYWYQQSLDQGLQFLIQYYNGEERAKGNILERFSAQQFPDLHSELNLSSLELGDSALYFCASSVGRDSPFEQYFGPGTRLTVT.

Only one count was recorded for this clone. This sequence joins TRBV5-1 and TRBJ1-4, with TRBD1 as a possible D gene (5 bases). Germline V gives CDR1 SGHRS, CDR2 YFSETQ. Trimming shortened V by 2 bases and J by 8 bases, and 16 bases separated the two germline ends. The CDR3 is 15 amino acids. The CDR3 region is CASSFGGTGREKLFF. The CDR3 bases are TGCGCCAGCAGCTTCGGGGGTACGGGACGGGAAAAACTGTTTTTT.

This chain links TRBV28 with TRBJ2-1, with a weak D call TRBD2 (6 bases). CDR3 size: 14 residues. V was trimmed by 7 bases and J by 1 base, leaving 11 bases between them. From germline, CDR1 is MDHEN and CDR2 SYDVKM. This chain's CDR3 is CASTREPSYNEQFF. CDR3 DNA: TGTGCCAGCACCCGGGAGCCGTCCTACAATGAGCAGTTCTTC.

The chain joins TRBV28 to TRBJ1-2; no clear D. The germline V and J ends were trimmed by 5 bases and 3 bases, with 19 bases remaining between them. The germline gives CDR1 MDHEN, CDR2 SYDVKM. The CDR3 has 16 residues. DNA of the CDR3: TGTGCCAGCAGTGCCACTCCCACAGCTCACCACTATGGCTACACCTTC. It codes for CASSATPTAHHYGYTF.

The chain is built from TRBV10-1 and TRBJ1-1; no reliable D call. CDR1 is WNHNN and CDR2 is SYGVQD in the germline V gene (reference sequence). The CDR3 contains 14 residues. Trimming shortened V by 3 bases and J by 1 base, and 9 bases separated the two germline ends. The CDR3 here is CASSDHRGNTEAFF. The CDR3 DNA reads TGCGCCAGCAGTGATCATCGGGGGAACACTGAAGCTTTCTTT.

This chain uses TRBV6-1 with TRBJ1-3, with D unclear. Germline V gene lookup returns CDR1 MNHNS and CDR2 SASEGT. V lost 4 bases and J 0 bases, leaving 13 bases between the germline ends. CDR3 size: 16 residues. The CDR3 protein is CASSAIGDPSGNTIYF. The DNA for the CDR3 is TGTGCCAGCAGTGCTATCGGGGATCCCTCTGGAAACACCATATATTTT.

The chain couples TRBV6-5 to TRBJ2-1; D not resolved. V was pared by 6 bases and J by 10 bases, with 13 bases between. Germline lookup yields CDR1 MNHEY and CDR2 SVGAGI. The CDR3 loop spans 12 amino acids. The CDR3, as DNA: TGTGCCAGCAGCTCGTTAGCAGCGGAGCAGTTCTTC. Amino acid sequence: CASSSLAAEQFF.

This clone was observed a few times. The J gene is TRBJ1-2, the V gene TRBV5-1, with D perhaps matching TRBD1 (6 bases). Germline lookup yields CDR1 SGHRS and CDR2 YFSETQ. The V end lost 0 bases, the J end lost 4 bases, and 10 bases lay between the germline ends. The CDR3 is made up of 14 amino acids. The CDR3 region has the DNA TGCGCCAGCAGCTTGGACGGGGGCGGCTATGGCTACACCTTC. Protein sequence: CASSLDGGGYGYTF.